Detailed here is one T cell receptor beta chain. J gave up 1 base and V 9 bases, and 5 bases lay outside the gene matches. CDR1 is ENHRY and CDR2 is SYGVKD in the germline V gene. CDR3 length: 14 residues. The data derive from a study of cytomegalovirus exposure and HLA in healthy donors. With 60 Vbeta and 13 Jbeta primers, the PCR was carried out. Generated by immunoSEQ multiplex PCR, the TCRdb table keeps only in-frame clones and is missing some. Of around 160,000 clones listed, 75% are singletons. The chain is built from TRBV10-3 and TRBJ2-3; 9 bases are a match to TRBD2. The sequence was obtained from a middle-aged woman in good health and CMV-seropositive. Sequenced material: PBMCs. The CDR3 bases are TGTGCCATTAGAGCGGGAGGTGGCACAGATACGCAGTATTTT. Translated, it gives CAIRAGGGTDTQYF.